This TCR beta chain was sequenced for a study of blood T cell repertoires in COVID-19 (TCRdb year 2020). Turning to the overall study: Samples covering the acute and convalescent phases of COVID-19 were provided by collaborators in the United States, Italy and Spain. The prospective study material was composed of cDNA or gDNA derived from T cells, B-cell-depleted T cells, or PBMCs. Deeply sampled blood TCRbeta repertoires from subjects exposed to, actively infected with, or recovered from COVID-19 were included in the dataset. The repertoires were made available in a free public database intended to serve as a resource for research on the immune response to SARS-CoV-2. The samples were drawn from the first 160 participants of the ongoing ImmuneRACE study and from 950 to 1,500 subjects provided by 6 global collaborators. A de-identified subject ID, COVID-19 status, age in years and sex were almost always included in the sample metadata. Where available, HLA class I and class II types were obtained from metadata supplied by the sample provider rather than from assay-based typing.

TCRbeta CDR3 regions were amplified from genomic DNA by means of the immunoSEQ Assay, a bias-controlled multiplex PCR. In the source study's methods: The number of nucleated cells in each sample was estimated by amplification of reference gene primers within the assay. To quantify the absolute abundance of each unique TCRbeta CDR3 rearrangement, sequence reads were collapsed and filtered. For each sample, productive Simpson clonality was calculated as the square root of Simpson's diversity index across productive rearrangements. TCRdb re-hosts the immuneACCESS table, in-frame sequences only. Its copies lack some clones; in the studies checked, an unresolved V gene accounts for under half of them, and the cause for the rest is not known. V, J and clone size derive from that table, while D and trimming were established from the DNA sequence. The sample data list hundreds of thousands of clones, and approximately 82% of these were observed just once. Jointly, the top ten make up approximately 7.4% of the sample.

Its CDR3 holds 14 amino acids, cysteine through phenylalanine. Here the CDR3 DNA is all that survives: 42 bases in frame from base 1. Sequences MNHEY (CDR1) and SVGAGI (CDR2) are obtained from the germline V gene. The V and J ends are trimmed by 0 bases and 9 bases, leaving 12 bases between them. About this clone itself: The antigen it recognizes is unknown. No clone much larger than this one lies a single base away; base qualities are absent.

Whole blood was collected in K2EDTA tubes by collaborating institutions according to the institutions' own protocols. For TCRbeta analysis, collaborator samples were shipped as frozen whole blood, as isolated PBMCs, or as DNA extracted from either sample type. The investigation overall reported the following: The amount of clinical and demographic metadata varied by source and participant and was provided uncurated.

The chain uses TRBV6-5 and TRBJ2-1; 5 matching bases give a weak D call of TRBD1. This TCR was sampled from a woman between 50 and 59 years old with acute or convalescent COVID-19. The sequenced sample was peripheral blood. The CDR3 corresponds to CASSYSKIQGEQFF. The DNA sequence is TGTGCCAGCAGTTACTCGAAGATCCAGGGTGAGCAGTTCTTC.